Below, one TCR beta chain is given with its context. Per the original methods: The authors estimated nucleated cell counts from reference gene primer amplification. Method: immunoSEQ multiplex PCR; TCRdb's copy keeps in-frame clones and lacks some. V, J and clone size reflect that table, while D and trimming were determined from the DNA. The table has 200,000 to 300,000 clones, about 68% seen once. With 4 bases clipped from V and 5 bases from J, the junction kept 2 bases outside the gene matches. In germline, CDR1 is MNHEY, CDR2 SVGEGT. The CDR3 has 15 residues. The sample originates from a study of blood T cell repertoires in COVID-19. The wider study: The origin of the acute and convalescent COVID-19 samples was the United States, Italy and Spain. Sample material is recorded as cDNA or gDNA derived from T cells, B-cell-depleted T cells, or PBMCs.

This TCR derives from a woman older than 75 with acute or convalescent COVID-19. This chain connects TRBV6-2 or TRBV6-3 to TRBJ2-3; 14 positions agree with TRBD2. The material sequenced was peripheral blood. In nucleotides, the CDR3 is TGTGCCAGCAGTTTCGGGACTAGCGGGGGAGATACGCAGTATTTT. It codes for CASSFGTSGGDTQYF.